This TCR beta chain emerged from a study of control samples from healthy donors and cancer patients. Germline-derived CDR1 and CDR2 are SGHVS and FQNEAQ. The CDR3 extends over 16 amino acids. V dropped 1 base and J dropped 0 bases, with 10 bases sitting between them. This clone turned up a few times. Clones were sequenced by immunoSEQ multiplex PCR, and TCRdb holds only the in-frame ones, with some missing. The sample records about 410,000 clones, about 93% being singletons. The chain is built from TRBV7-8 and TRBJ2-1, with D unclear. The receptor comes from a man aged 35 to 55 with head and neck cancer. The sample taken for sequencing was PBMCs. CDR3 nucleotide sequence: TGTGCCAGCAGCTTAGGGGCTTATAGCTCCTACAATGAGCAGTTCTTC. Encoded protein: CASSLGAYSSYNEQFF.